This TCR beta chain was sequenced for a study of T cells in Graves' hyperthyroidism and ophthalmopathy. In the study overall: It was at initial diagnosis, before any treatment, that peripheral blood was collected. Findings and caveats of the study: It was a median approximately 6 months before onset that the model predicted ophthalmopathy.

Germline loops: CDR1 KGHDR, CDR2 SFDVKD. V lost 4 bases, J lost 4 bases, and 6 bases stayed unmatched. This CDR3 has 16 residues. Regions amplified from RNA transcripts were the TCR beta CDR3 regions. First-round RT-PCR targeting the TCR CDR3 was performed with the HTBI primer set. TCRdb re-derived calls from the multiplex PCR reads in MiXCR, one entry per CDR3 protein. The sample holds more than 450,000 distinct CDR3 sequences, 14% seen once. This clonotype has only one observation. Its specificity is unknown. Material: blood. This TCR came from a middle-aged woman with Graves' hyperthyroidism. The chain couples TRBV24-1 to TRBJ2-1; 10 nucleotides agree with TRBD1. CDR3 protein: CATSDSDRGSYNEQFF. CDR3 bases: TGTGCCACCAGTGACTCGGACAGGGGGTCTTACAATGAGCAGTTCTTC.